This TCR beta chain comes out of a study of T cells in Graves' hyperthyroidism and ophthalmopathy. Overall study findings and caveats: Among clonotypes expanded in thyroid above 0.001, most were also found in blood.

The sample holds a few counts of this clonotype. The antigen is undetermined. RNA transcripts were the template for amplifying TCR beta CDR3 regions. The HTBI primer set was used in a first-round RT-PCR of the TCR CDR3. MiXCR, run by TCRdb on the multiplex PCR reads, gives a single entry per CDR3 protein. There are hundreds of thousands of distinct CDR3 sequences in the sample; just under 45% occur only once, and more than 7% lies in the top ten. Based on clinical symptoms, serum thyroxine and TRAb, thyroid ultrasound and orbital computed tomography, diagnoses were reached. CDR1 and CDR2 from the germline V gene are DFQATT and SNEGSKA (reference sequence). The CDR3 extends over 12 amino acids. Trimming took off 6 bases at V and 5 bases at J, with 13 bases between the two ends.

This sequence was found in an adult man with Graves' disease, either hyperthyroidism or ophthalmopathy (not recorded which). This sequence joins TRBV20-1 and TRBJ2-5; D is unclear. The sequenced sample was peripheral blood or thyroid tissue (not recorded which). The chain's CDR3 is CSAKSQTETQYF. The DNA for the CDR3 is TGCAGTGCAAAGAGCCAGACGGAGACCCAGTACTTC.